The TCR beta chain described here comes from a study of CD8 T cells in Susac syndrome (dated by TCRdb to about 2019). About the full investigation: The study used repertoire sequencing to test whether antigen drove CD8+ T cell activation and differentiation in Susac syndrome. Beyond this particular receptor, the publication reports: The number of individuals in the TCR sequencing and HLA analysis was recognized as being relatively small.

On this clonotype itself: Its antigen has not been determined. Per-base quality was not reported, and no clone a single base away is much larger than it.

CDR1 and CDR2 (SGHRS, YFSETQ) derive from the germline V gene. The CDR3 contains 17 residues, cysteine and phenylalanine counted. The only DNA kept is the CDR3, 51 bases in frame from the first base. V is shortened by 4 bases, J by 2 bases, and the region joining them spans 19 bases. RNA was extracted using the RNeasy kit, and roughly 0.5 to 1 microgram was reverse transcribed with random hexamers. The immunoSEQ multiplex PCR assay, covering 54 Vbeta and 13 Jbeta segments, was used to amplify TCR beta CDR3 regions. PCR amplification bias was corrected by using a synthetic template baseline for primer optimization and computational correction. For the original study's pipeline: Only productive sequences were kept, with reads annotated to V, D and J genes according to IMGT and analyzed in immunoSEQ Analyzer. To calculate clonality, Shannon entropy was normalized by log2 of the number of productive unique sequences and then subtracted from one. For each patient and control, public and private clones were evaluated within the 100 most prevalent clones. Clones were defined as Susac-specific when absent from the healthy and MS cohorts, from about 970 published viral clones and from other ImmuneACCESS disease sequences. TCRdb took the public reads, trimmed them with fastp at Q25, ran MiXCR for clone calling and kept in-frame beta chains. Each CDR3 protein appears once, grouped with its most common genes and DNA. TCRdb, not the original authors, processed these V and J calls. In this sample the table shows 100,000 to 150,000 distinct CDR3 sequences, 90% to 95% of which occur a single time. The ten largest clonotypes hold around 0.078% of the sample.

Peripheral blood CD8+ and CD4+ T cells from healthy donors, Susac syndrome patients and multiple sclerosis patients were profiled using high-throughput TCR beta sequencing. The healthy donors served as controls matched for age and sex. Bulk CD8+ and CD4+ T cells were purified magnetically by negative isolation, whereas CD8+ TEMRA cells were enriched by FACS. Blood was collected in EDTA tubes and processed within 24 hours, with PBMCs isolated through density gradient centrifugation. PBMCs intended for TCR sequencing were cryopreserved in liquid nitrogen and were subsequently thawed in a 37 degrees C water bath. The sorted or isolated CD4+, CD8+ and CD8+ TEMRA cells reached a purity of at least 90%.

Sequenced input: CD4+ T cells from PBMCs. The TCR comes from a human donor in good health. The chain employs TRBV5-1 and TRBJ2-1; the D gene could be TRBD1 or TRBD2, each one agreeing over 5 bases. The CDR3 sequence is CASSRGGQDTTYNEQFF. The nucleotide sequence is TGCGCCAGCAGCCGGGGCGGGCAGGATACTACCTACAATGAGCAGTTCTTC. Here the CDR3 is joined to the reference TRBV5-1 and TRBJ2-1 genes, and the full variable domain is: KAGVTQTPRYLIKTRGQQVTLSCSPISGHRSVSWYQQTPGQGLQFLFEYFSETQRNKGNFPGRFSGRQFSNSRSEMNVSTLELGDSALYLCASSRGGQDTTYNEQFFGPGTRLTVL.